This T cell receptor (beta chain) was retrieved from a study of control samples from healthy donors and cancer patients (dated by TCRdb to 2020 to 2022). Details on this clone: Its binding antigen is unknown. Base qualities are not recorded, but no much larger clone differs from it by a single base.

Per the germline V gene, SGHVS is the CDR1 and FQNEAQ is the CDR2. The CDR3 measures 15 amino acids from cysteine to phenylalanine. Of the read, only the CDR3 DNA is kept; its 45 bases are in frame from base 1. Relative to germline, V is missing 3 bases and J is missing 6 bases, with 6 bases of the junction outside any gene match. The library was produced with the immunoSEQ multiplex PCR assay. Here the immuneACCESS table is served through TCRdb, limited to in-frame sequences with V and J called. Missing clones are a known gap in these copies; in checked studies unresolved V genes cover under half, and the rest lacks a known reason. This sample lists fewer than 120,000 clones; roughly 90% were detected once. The ten biggest clones cover around 4% of the sample.

The sample taken for sequencing was PBMCs. In this chain, TRBV7-8 is recombined with TRBJ2-1, with TRBD2 matching 9 junction bases. This TCR came from an older woman with lung cancer. The CDR3 is CASSLTGTSLNEQFF. The DNA is as follows: TGTGCCAGCAGCTTGACCGGGACTAGCCTCAATGAGCAGTTCTTC.